A few counts support the clone carrying this T cell receptor (beta chain). Unique molecular identifiers were used in preparing the TCRbeta library. MiXCR was run by TCRdb on the PCR reads, yielding one entry per CDR3 protein. The sample holds 780,000 or so distinct CDR3 sequences; 15% to 20% are singletons and the top ten take about 5%. This record belongs to a study of T-cell reconstitution after alpha-beta-depleted transplantation in children. This CDR3 has 15 amino acids. The V gene end was trimmed by 5 bases and the J gene end by 0 bases; junction bases not matched to a gene: 5. The V gene's germline CDR1 is SGHTA and CDR2 FQGNSA.

The source is a male patient aged 10 to 17 who had a stem cell transplant for acute lymphoblastic leukemia, so the T cells may come from the graft donor. This chain links TRBV7-2 with TRBJ1-2; 8 nucleotides line up with TRBD1. Here the sequenced sample was PBMCs, mostly from graft donor cells, taken 360 days after TCRalphabeta/CD19-depleted stem cell transplant. CDR3 bases: TGTGCCAGCAGCAAATACAGGGGGACTAACTATGGCTACACCTTC. This translates into CASSKYRGTNYGYTF.